Shown below are 30 T cell receptor beta chains from a single sample sequenced in a study of blood T cell repertoires in COVID-19. Sequencing used immunoSEQ multiplex PCR; TCRdb keeps in-frame clones, though not all of them. The data show about 190,000 clones, approximately 86% seen once. The sample was peripheral blood. The receptors were sampled from a man between 65 and 85 years old with active or convalescent COVID-19.

This clone appeared a single time. J is TRBJ1-5 and V is TRBV2; the match to TRBD1 covers 7 bases. Germline assignment: CDR1 SNHLY and CDR2 FYNNEI. V dropped 5 bases and J dropped 2; count of bases not matched to a gene: 3. The CDR3 has 14 amino acids. CDR3 loop: CASSPQGGNQPQHF. The CDR3 DNA sequence: TGTGCCAGCAGTCCTCAGGGGGGCAATCAGCCCCAGCATTTT.

This clone occurred a few times. This CDR3 is also generated by other DNA sequences in the sample. V gene TRBV4-1 combines with J gene TRBJ2-7; D might be TRBD2 (6 bases). The CDR3 length is 15 residues. V gave up 5 bases and J gave up 0 bases, with 14 bases separating them. Germline CDR1 reads MGHRA; CDR2 reads YSYEKL. CDR3 DNA sequence: TGCGCCAGCAGCTCCACCCCGGGGGTCTCCTACGAGCAGTACTTC. Translating it yields CASSSTPGVSYEQYF.

CDR3 amino acids: CASSLQGAGEKLFF. The CDR3 DNA reads as TGCGCCAGCAGCTTACAGGGGGCCGGGGAAAAACTGTTTTTT. The chain uses TRBV5-1 and TRBJ1-4, with 9 bases matching TRBD1. CDR1 and CDR2 (germline): SGHRS, YFSETQ. V was clipped by 2 bases and J by 8 bases; unmatched bases: 4. CDR3 size: 14 residues. Together with reference TRBV5-1 and TRBJ1-4, the CDR3 gives the full variable domain: KAGVTQTPRYLIKTRGQQVTLSCSPISGHRSVSWYQQTPGQGLQFLFEYFSETQRNKGNFPGRFSGRQFSNSRSEMNVSTLELGDSALYLCASSLQGAGEKLFFGSGTQLSVL.

The chain uses TRBV24-1 and TRBJ2-3, with 12 bases lining up with TRBD2. V gave up 4 bases and J gave up 10 bases; unmatched junction bases: 14. The CDR3 runs 17 residues. Germline V gene lookup returns CDR1 KGHDR and CDR2 SFDVKD. CDR3 loop: CATSDTTSGGATVSQYF. In DNA, the CDR3 is TGTGCCACCAGTGACACGACTAGCGGGGGTGCAACTGTTTCGCAGTATTTT.

The count of this clone is one. The V and J genes are TRBV6-2 or TRBV6-3 and TRBJ1-5; maybe TRBD1 (5 bases). In germline, CDR1 is MNHEY, CDR2 SVGEGT. CDR3 size: 15 residues. Trimming took off 6 bases at V and 1 base at J, with 13 bases between the two ends. This CDR3 is CASSHGGGSNQPQHF. CDR3 coding DNA: TGTGCCAGCAGCCACGGGGGGGGGAGCAATCAGCCCCAGCATTTT.

This chain links TRBV2 with TRBJ1-6; no clear D. The ends were cut back, 5 bases at V and 10 bases at J, with 6 bases in the middle. The V gene's germline CDR1 is SNHLY and CDR2 FYNNEI. The CDR3 contains 11 residues. Written as DNA, the CDR3 is TGTGCCAGCAGTCTAGGATCACCCCTCCACTTT. Translating gives CASSLGSPLHF.

The V gene is TRBV18, the J gene TRBJ2-5; D is ambiguous. V lost 0 bases to trimming and J lost 4 bases, with 6 bases between them. Germline assignment: CDR1 KGHSH and CDR2 LQKENI. The CDR3 is 13 amino acids. The CDR3, as DNA: TGTGCCAGCTCACCACCCTGGGCAGAGACCCAGTACTTC. This sequence encodes CASSPPWAETQYF.

The gene calls are TRBV6-2 or TRBV6-3 and TRBJ2-5, with 10 bases matching TRBD2. The germline gives CDR1 MNHEY, CDR2 SVGEGT. This CDR3 is 16 amino acids long. J lost 4 bases, V lost 4 bases, and 9 bases had no gene match. CDR3 sequence: CASSSLIAGGGETQYF. CDR3 DNA sequence: TGTGCCAGCAGTTCCCTAATAGCGGGGGGCGGAGAGACCCAGTACTTC.

This chain uses TRBV27 with TRBJ2-5; D not resolved. Between the trimmed V and J ends, which lost 4 bases and 8 bases, there was a span of 11 bases. CDR1 is MNHEY, CDR2 SMNVEV, per germline (reference sequence). CDR3 length equals 12 residues. The CDR3 protein is CASSSDFGTQYF. Here the CDR3 DNA reads TGTGCCAGCAGTTCCGACTTTGGTACCCAGTACTTC.

The genes are TRBV18 and TRBJ2-7; TRBD1 agrees at 12 bases. Losses at the gene ends were 6 bases for V and 6 bases for J; bases not matched to a gene: 9. The germline CDR1 and CDR2 sequences are KGHSH and LQKENI. The CDR3 totals 15 residues. CDR3 in DNA: TGTGCCAGCTCCGAAGGCGGGACAGGGGGCAGCGAGCAGTACTTC. Translating it yields CASSEGGTGGSEQYF.

CDR3 residues: CASSAGAGTSGGEQYF. CDR3 coding DNA: TGTGCCAGCAGCGCCGGGGCCGGGACTAGCGGCGGCGAGCAGTACTTC. J is TRBJ2-7 and V is TRBV9; 11 positions agree with TRBD2. The CDR3 runs to 16 residues. V shed 3 bases and J 6 bases; nucleotides not matched to a gene: 11. Germline assignment: CDR1 SGDLS and CDR2 YYNGEE. Based on the CDR3 plus reference TRBV9 and TRBJ2-7, the full variable domain is DSGVTQTPKHLITATGQRVTLRCSPRSGDLSVYWYQQSLDQGLQFLIQYYNGEERAKGNILERFSAQQFPDLHSELNLSSLELGDSALYFCASSAGAGTSGGEQYFGPGTRLTVT.

V is TRBV30 and J is TRBJ2-1; D is uncertain. Germline V CDR1 and CDR2: GTSNPN, SVGIG (reference sequence). V dropped 0 bases and J dropped 5 bases, with 8 bases sitting between them. The CDR3 sequence is 13 residues long. CDR3 sequence: CAWSVLNDNEQFF. CDR3 sequence (DNA): TGTGCCTGGAGTGTACTAAATGACAATGAGCAGTTCTTC.

This chain connects TRBV18 to TRBJ1-1, with TRBD1 as a possible D gene (6 bases). This CDR3 region has 15 residues. V lost 3 bases and J 4 bases, leaving 15 bases between the germline ends. CDR1 is KGHSH and CDR2 is LQKENI in the germline V gene. The CDR3 nucleotides read TGTGCCAGCTCACCTCGACAGGAAGGTACCACTGAAGCTTTCTTT. Protein sequence: CASSPRQEGTTEAFF.

The V gene is TRBV9, the J gene TRBJ2-1; tentative D call: TRBD2 (6 bases). Germline lookup yields CDR1 SGDLS and CDR2 YYNGEE. The V and J ends lost 0 bases and 6 bases respectively, with 13 bases between them. CDR3 length: 15 amino acids. The CDR3 here is CASSVVAAGPNEQFF. The CDR3 coding sequence is TGTGCCAGCAGCGTAGTAGCGGCAGGCCCCAATGAGCAGTTCTTC.

V and J are TRBV5-8 and TRBJ1-5; unclear D gene. CDR1 is SGHTS, CDR2 YDEGEE, per germline. CDR3 length equals 15 residues. V lost 3 bases and J lost 6, with 16 bases in between. The CDR3 nucleotides are TGTGCCAGCAGCTCAATTTTCTGGGGAGGTCAGCCCCAGCATTTT. Protein product: CASSSIFWGGQPQHF.

The chain is built from TRBV5-4 and TRBJ2-3, with unresolved D. V lost 4 bases and J lost 4, with 7 bases in between. The CDR3 is made up of 12 amino acids. Germline lookup yields CDR1 SGHNT and CDR2 YYREEE (reference sequence). The CDR3 is CASSLSSDTQYF. CDR3 DNA: TGTGCCAGCAGCCTCAGTTCAGATACGCAGTATTTT.

The gene calls are TRBV19 and TRBJ1-2; TRBD1 aligns across 7 bases. V trimming: 6 bases; J trimming: 3 bases; junction bases outside the gene matches: 22. The CDR3 loop spans 19 amino acids. Looked up from germline, CDR1 is LNHDA and CDR2 is SQIVND (reference sequence). The CDR3 DNA follows: TGTGCCAGTAGCACCTCATGGTCGGACAGGACACGACCAGACTATGGCTACACCTTC. Protein product: CASSTSWSDRTRPDYGYTF.

The gene calls are TRBV7-8 and TRBJ2-7; 10 bases fit TRBD2. The junction had 8 bases not matched to a gene; V was cut back by 2 bases and J by 4 bases. Germline assignment: CDR1 SGHVS and CDR2 FQNEAQ. CDR3 size: 16 residues. The CDR3 DNA reads as TGTGCCAGCAGCTTAAGCTCGGCTAGCGGGAGATACGAGCAGTACTTC. As protein: CASSLSSASGRYEQYF.

The chain employs TRBV6-5 and TRBJ1-2, with no clear D. The ends were cut back, 0 bases at V and 8 bases at J, with 16 bases in the middle. This CDR3 region has 15 residues. CDR1 is MNHEY, CDR2 SVGAGI, per germline. The CDR3 loop is CASSYSGRGVGGYTF. DNA of the CDR3: TGTGCCAGCAGTTACTCAGGGAGAGGAGTGGGGGGCTACACCTTC.

The CDR3: CASSQAPGLAGGPDTQYF. CDR3 nucleotides: TGTGCCAGCAGCCAAGCCCCGGGACTAGCGGGGGGACCAGATACGCAGTATTTT. The V gene is TRBV14, the J gene TRBJ2-3; TRBD2 agrees at 15 bases. CDR3 length equals 18 residues. Germline-derived CDR1 and CDR2 are SGHDN and FVKESK. Trimming at V came to 1 base and at J to 4 bases, leaving 6 bases not matched to a gene.

The chain carries TRBV10-2 and TRBJ2-5, with a tentative D call TRBD1 (6 bases). The length of the CDR3 is 13 residues. The V gene's germline CDR1 is WSHSY and CDR2 SAAADI. The V end was cut by 6 bases, the J end by 5 bases, with 13 bases between. CDR3 DNA: TGCGCCAGCAGGGCAGGGGTTTCCGAGACCCAGTACTTC. This encodes CASRAGVSETQYF.

This clone has just a few counts. The chain employs TRBV19 and TRBJ1-2, with 10 bases aligning to TRBD1. The germline V gene encodes CDR1 LNHDA and CDR2 SQIVND (reference sequence). The CDR3 covers 13 residues. Losses at the gene ends were 5 bases for V and 8 bases for J; bases not matched to a gene: 5. CDR3 sequence reads: CASSSRTGGGYTF. The CDR3 DNA is TGTGCCAGTAGTTCCCGGACAGGGGGGGGCTACACCTTC. The whole variable domain, filled in from reference TRBV19 and TRBJ1-2, reads DGGITQSPKYLFRKEGQNVTLSCEQNLNHDAMYWYRQDPGQGLRLIYYSQIVNDFQKGDIAEGYSVSREKKESFPLTVTSAQKNPTAFYLCASSSRTGGGYTFGSGTRLTVV.

The CDR3 is CASSQGAGTEAFF. The CDR3 DNA follows: TGTGCCAGCTCGCAGGGGGCGGGCACTGAAGCTTTCTTT. The chain recombines TRBV18 with TRBJ1-1; 8 nucleotides line up with TRBD1. Per the germline V gene, CDR1 is KGHSH and CDR2 is LQKENI. Trimming removed 6 bases from V and 4 bases from J; junction bases left unmatched: 4. This CDR3 contains 13 residues.

The chain joins TRBV7-2 to TRBJ2-5; TRBD2 matches at 11 bases. From germline, CDR1 is SGHTA and CDR2 FQGNSA. V was pared by 4 bases and J by 2 bases, with 6 bases of the junction left unmatched. The CDR3 runs to 16 residues. CDR3 region: CASSYPSGGTQETQYF. The CDR3 nucleotides read TGTGCCAGCAGCTATCCTAGCGGGGGGACACAAGAGACCCAGTACTTC.

The rearrangement uses TRBV28 and TRBJ1-3, with 9 bases matching TRBD1. CDR1 is MDHEN and CDR2 is SYDVKM in the germline V gene. The trim removed 8 bases at V and 4 bases at J, leaving 6 bases unmatched. CDR3 length: 14 amino acids. DNA for the CDR3: TGTGCCAGCGGAGGACAGGGGAGAGGAAACACCATATATTTT. This translates into CASGGQGRGNTIYF.

The chain is built from TRBV7-2 and TRBJ2-2; TRBD1 agrees at 7 bases. The germline CDR1 and CDR2 sequences are SGHTA and FQGNSA. There are 15 residues in the CDR3. J gave up 7 bases and V 5 bases, and 10 bases lay outside the gene matches. CDR3 sequence (DNA): TGTGCCAGCAGCGACAGGGTCTCACTCAACGGGGAGCTGTTTTTT. This gives the protein CASSDRVSLNGELFF. The variable domain in full, with the rest retrieved from reference TRBV7-2 and TRBJ2-2, is GAGVSQSPSNKVTEKGKDVELRCDPISGHTALYWYRQSLGQGLEFLIYFQGNSAPDKSGLPSDRFSAERTGGSVSTLTIQRTQQEDSAVYLCASSDRVSLNGELFFGEGSRLTVL.

This chain uses TRBV24-1 with TRBJ2-1; 9 positions agree with TRBD2. The CDR3 is 17 amino acids. J gave up 7 bases and V 4 bases, and 13 bases lay outside the gene matches. Germline V lookup: CDR1 KGHDR, CDR2 SFDVKD. The CDR3: CATSDPPSGGKSNEQFF. The CDR3 nucleotides are TGTGCCACCAGTGACCCCCCAAGCGGGGGGAAGTCGAATGAGCAGTTCTTC.

This clone was picked up one time. This sequence joins TRBV7-2 and TRBJ1-6, with a weak D call TRBD1 (6 bases). Trimming shortened V by 3 bases and J by 17 bases, and 17 bases separated the two germline ends. Germline CDR1 SGHTA, CDR2 FQGNSA. This CDR3 is 13 amino acids long. The CDR3 protein is CASSFRGGESFHF. DNA for the CDR3: TGTGCCAGCAGCTTTAGGGGGGGAGAGTCCTTCCACTTT.

This sequence joins TRBV5-1 and TRBJ2-1; 8 bases map to TRBD2. The CDR3 contains 16 residues. After removal of 3 bases from V and 7 bases from J, the junction contained 12 bases not matched to a gene. The germline V gene has CDR1 SGHRS and CDR2 YFSETQ. In nucleotides, the CDR3 is TGCGCCAGCAGCTCTTCTCCGGGGGGGCCGCGGAATGAGCAGTTCTTC. Its translation: CASSSSPGGPRNEQFF.

CDR3 sequence: CASSPTLWVAYEQYF. The CDR3 DNA reads as TGCGCCAGCAGTCCGACACTTTGGGTTGCCTACGAGCAGTACTTC. The chain carries TRBV10-2 and TRBJ2-7, with no clear D. The CDR3 is 15 amino acids. V gave up 5 bases and J gave up 2 bases, with 16 bases separating them. Germline CDR1 and CDR2: WSHSY and SAAADI.